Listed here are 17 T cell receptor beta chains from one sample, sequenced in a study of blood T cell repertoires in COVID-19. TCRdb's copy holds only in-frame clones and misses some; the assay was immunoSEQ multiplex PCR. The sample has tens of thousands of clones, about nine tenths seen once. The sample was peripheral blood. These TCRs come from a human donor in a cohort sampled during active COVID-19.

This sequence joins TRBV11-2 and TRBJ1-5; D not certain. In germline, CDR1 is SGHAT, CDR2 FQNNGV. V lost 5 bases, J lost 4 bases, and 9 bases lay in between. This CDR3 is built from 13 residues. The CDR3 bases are TGTGCCAGCAGCCGCAATAGTAATCAGCCCCAGCATTTT. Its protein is CASSRNSNQPQHF. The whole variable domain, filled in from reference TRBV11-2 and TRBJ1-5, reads EAGVAQSPRYKIIEKRQSVAFWCNPISGHATLYWYQQILGQGPKLLIQFQNNGVVDDSQLPKDRFSAERLKGVDSTLKIQPAKLEDSAVYLCASSRNSNQPQHFGDGTRLSIL.

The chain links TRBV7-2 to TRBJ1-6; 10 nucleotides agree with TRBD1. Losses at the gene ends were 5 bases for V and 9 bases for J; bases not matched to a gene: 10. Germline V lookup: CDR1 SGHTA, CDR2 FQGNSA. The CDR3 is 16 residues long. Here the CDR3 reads CASSPRTGGFSSPLHF. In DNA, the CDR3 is TGTGCCAGCAGCCCAAGGACAGGGGGTTTTTCTTCACCCCTCCACTTT.

The CDR3: CASTSGIAGGLTGELFF. DNA of the CDR3: TGTGCCAGCACTTCCGGGATAGCGGGAGGGTTGACCGGGGAGCTGTTTTTT. The chain is built from TRBV7-3 and TRBJ2-2, with 11 bases aligning to TRBD2. V shed 7 bases and J 5 bases; nucleotides not matched to a gene: 12. The germline CDR1 and CDR2 sequences are SGHTA and FQGTGA. The CDR3 is 17 amino acids. Using reference TRBV7-3 and TRBJ2-2 for the parts outside the CDR3, the full variable domain is GAGVSQTPSNKVTEKGKYVELRCDPISGHTALYWYRQSLGQGPEFLIYFQGTGAADDSGLPNDRFFAVRPEGSVSTLKIQRTERGDSAVYLCASTSGIAGGLTGELFFGEGSRLTVL.

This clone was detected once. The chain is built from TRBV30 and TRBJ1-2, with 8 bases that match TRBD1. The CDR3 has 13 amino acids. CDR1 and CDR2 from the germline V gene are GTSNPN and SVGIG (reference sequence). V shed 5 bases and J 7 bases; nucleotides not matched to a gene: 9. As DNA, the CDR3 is TGTGCCTGGGTGTCACAGGGGGTAGGTGGCTACACCTTC. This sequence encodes CAWVSQGVGGYTF.

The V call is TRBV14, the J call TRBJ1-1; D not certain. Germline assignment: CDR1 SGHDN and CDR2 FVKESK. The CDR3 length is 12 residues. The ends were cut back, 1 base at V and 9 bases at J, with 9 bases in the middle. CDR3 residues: CASSQGSPKAFF. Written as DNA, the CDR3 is TGTGCCAGCAGCCAAGGGTCACCTAAAGCTTTCTTT. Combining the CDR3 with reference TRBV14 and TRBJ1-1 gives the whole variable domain EAGVTQFPSHSVIEKGQTVTLRCDPISGHDNLYWYRRVMGKEIKFLLHFVKESKQDESGMPNNRFLAERTGGTYSTLKVQPAELEDSGVYFCASSQGSPKAFFGQGTRLTVV.

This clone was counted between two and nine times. The CDR3, as DNA: TGTGGCAGAAGAGACAGGCTTCTTAACCGCGTGGGGGAGTACTTC. Amino acids: CGRRDRLLNRVGEYF. The gene calls are TRBV7-7 and TRBJ2-7; D is perhaps TRBD1 (6 bases). CDR1 and CDR2 from the germline V gene are SSHAT and FNYEAQ (reference sequence). The CDR3 extends over 15 amino acids.

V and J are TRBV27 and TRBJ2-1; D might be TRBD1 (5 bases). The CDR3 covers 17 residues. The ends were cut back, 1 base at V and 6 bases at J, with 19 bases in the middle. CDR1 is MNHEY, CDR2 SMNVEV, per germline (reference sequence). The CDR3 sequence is CASSLLMWGLAPNEQFF. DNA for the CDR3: TGTGCCAGCAGTTTATTGATGTGGGGCCTCGCCCCCAATGAGCAGTTCTTC.

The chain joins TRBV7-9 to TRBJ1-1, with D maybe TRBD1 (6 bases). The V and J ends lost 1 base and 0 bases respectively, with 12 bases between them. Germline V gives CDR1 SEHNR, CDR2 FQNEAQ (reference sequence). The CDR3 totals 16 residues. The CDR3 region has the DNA TGTGCCAGCAGCTTAGGGGACGGACAGCTGAACACTGAAGCTTTCTTT. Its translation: CASSLGDGQLNTEAFF.

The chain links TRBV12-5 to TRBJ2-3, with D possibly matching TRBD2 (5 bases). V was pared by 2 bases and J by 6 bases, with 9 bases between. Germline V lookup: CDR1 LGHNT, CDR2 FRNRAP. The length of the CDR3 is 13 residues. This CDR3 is CASGLSGVDTQYF. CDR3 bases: TGTGCTAGTGGTTTGTCCGGGGTTGATACGCAGTATTTT.

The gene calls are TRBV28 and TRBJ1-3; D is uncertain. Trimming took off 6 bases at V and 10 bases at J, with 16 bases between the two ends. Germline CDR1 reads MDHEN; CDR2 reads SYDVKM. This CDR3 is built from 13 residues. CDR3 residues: CASSQESPPTIYF. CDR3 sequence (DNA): TGTGCCAGCAGCCAAGAGAGTCCGCCAACCATATATTTT. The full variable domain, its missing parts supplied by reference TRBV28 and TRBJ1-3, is DVKVTQSSRYLVKRTGEKVFLECVQDMDHENMFWYRQDPGLGLRLIYFSYDVKMKEKGDIPEGYSVSREKKERFSLILESASTNQTSMYLCASSQESPPTIYFGEGSWLTVV.

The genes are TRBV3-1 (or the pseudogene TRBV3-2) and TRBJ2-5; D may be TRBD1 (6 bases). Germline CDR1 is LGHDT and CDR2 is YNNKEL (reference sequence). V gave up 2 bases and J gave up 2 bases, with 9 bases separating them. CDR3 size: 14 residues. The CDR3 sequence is CASSQQQGQETQYF. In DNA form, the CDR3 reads TGTGCCAGCAGCCAACAACAGGGACAAGAGACCCAGTACTTC.

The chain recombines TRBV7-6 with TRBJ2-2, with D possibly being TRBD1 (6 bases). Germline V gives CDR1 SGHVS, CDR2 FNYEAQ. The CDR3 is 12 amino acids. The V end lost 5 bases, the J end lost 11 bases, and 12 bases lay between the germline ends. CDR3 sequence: CASSPPGQELFF. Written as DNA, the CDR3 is TGTGCCAGCAGCCCCCCGGGACAAGAGCTGTTTTTT.

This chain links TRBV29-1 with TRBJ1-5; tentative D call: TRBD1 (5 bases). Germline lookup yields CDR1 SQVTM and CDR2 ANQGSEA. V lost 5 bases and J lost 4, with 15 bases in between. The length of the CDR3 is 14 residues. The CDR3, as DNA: TGCAGCGTTAGAAACAGGTCGGTAAATCAGCCCCAGCATTTT. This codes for CSVRNRSVNQPQHF.

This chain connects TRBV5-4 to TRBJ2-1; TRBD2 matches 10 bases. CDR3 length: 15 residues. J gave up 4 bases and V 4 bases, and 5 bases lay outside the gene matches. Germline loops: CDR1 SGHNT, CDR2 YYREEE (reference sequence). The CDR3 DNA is TGTGCCAGCAGCCCCGTAGCGGGGGGATACAATGAGCAGTTCTTC. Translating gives CASSPVAGGYNEQFF.

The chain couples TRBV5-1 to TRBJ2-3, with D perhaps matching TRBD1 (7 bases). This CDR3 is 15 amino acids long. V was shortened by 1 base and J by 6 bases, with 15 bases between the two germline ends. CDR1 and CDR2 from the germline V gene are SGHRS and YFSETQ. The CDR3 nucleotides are TGCGCCAGCAGCTTGAGGCAGGGGGGCGGGGATACGCAGTATTTT. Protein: CASSLRQGGGDTQYF.

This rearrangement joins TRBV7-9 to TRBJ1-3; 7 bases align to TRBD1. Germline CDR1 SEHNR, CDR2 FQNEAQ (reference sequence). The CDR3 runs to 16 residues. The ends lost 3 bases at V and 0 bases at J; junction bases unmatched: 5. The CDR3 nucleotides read TGTGCCAGCAGCTTTACGGGACAGTACTCTGGAAACACCATATATTTT. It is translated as CASSFTGQYSGNTIYF.

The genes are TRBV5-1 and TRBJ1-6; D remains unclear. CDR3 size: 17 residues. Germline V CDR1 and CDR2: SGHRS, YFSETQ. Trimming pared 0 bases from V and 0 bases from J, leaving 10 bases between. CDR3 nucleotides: TGCGCCAGCAGCTTGGTTCGCGAGAGCTCCTATAATTCACCCCTCCACTTT. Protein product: CASSLVRESSYNSPLHF.